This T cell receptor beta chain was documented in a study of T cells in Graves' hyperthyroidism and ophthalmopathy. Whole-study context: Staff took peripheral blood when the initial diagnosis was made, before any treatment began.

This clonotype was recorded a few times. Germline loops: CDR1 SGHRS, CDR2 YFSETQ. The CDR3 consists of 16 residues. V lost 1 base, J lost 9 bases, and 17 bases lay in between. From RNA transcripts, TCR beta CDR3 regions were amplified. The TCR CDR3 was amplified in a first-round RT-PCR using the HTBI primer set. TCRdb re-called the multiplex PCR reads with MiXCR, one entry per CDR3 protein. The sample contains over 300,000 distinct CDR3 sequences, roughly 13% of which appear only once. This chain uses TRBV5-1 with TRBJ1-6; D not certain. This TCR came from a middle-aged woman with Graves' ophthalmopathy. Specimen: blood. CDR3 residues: CASSLKPSVGSSPLHF. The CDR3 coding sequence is TGCGCCAGCAGCTTGAAGCCCTCCGTAGGGTCTTCACCCCTCCACTTT.